The source of this T cell receptor (beta chain) is a study of shared clonotypes between healthy human individuals. Turning to the study itself: Each donor's CD4 naive and CD4 memory cells filled three plates apiece, CD8 naive two, and CD8 memory one. Study-level points and caveats: Researchers found naive subsets generally carried larger estimated richness than memory subsets. Generation probabilities were higher for clonotypes shared across all four sorted-subset donors than for unshared ones.

Concerning this clone: Its antigen is undetermined.

The CDR3 contains 13 residues. The V gene end was trimmed by 5 bases and the J gene end by 2 bases; junction bases not matched to a gene: 2. Germline CDR1 reads SGDLS; CDR2 reads YYNGEE. Produced via immunoSEQ multiplex PCR; TCRdb's table is partial and in-frame only. The sample contains about 1.5 million clones, 95% to 99% of which appear only once. Donors were healthy HIV-negative adults without recent acute infections or vaccinations. Sequenced: naive CD4+ T cells sorted from blood. Noted subset: CD45RA+ positively selected. The clonotype was recovered from a man aged 25 to 45 in good health. This chain joins TRBV9 and TRBJ2-5; TRBD1 agrees at 8 bases. The CDR3 sequence is CASSNRGQETQYF. The DNA of the CDR3 is TGTGCCAGCAGTAACAGGGGGCAAGAGACCCAGTACTTC. Together with reference TRBV9 and TRBJ2-5, the CDR3 gives the full variable domain: DSGVTQTPKHLITATGQRVTLRCSPRSGDLSVYWYQQSLDQGLQFLIQYYNGEERAKGNILERFSAQQFPDLHSELNLSSLELGDSALYFCASSNRGQETQYFGPGTRLLVL.